This TCR beta chain was documented in a study of shared clonotypes between healthy human individuals. This clone was observed once. V lost 0 bases and J lost 4; bases outside the gene matches: 7. The CDR3 extends over 16 amino acids. Germline lookup yields CDR1 SEHNR and CDR2 FQNEAQ (reference sequence). Assay used: immunoSEQ multiplex PCR; TCRdb lists only in-frame clones, some missing. The sample lists some 2,400,000 clones, approximately 94% occurring once. The sample comprised naive CD4+ T cells sorted from blood. Subset indicated: CD45RA+ positively selected. V and J are TRBV7-9 and TRBJ2-7; TRBD2 matches 9 bases. The source is a man younger than 35 in good health. CDR3 residues: CASSLAEGSGRYEQYF. The CDR3 region has the DNA TGTGCCAGCAGCTTAGCGGAGGGTAGCGGGAGATACGAGCAGTACTTC. The variable domain in full, with the rest retrieved from reference TRBV7-9 and TRBJ2-7, is DTGVSQNPRHKITKRGQNVTFRCDPISEHNRLYWYRQTLGQGPEFLTYFQNEAQLEKSRLLSDRFSAERPKGSFSTLEIQRTEQGDSAMYLCASSLAEGSGRYEQYFGPGTRLTVT.